The clone carrying this T cell receptor (beta chain) showed up many times. Each CDR3 protein is one row after TCRdb ran MiXCR on the RACE reads. The sample records approximately 82,000 distinct CDR3 sequences, roughly a tenth being singletons. The sample originates from a study of human T cells and chemical hapten exposure. The CDR3 consists of 14 residues. Trimming removed 0 bases at V and 4 bases at J, with 8 bases between. The V gene's germline CDR1 is SGHRS and CDR2 YFSETQ. Sample time point: patch test 1, 2 weeks after DPC sensitization. Indicated treatment: therapeutic diphenylcyclopropenone sensitization with weekly scalp DPC.

The sequencing here drew on whole blood, taken in connection with sensitization to the hapten diphenylcyclopropenone (DPC). The receptor was isolated from a man in his forties or fifties with alopecia areata. Some clones in this sample may be carry-over from other donors' samples. The chain uses TRBV5-1 and TRBJ1-5; TRBD1 might be the D (5 bases). The CDR3 loop is CASSLGTPNQPQHF. The CDR3 nucleotides read TGCGCCAGCAGCTTGGGGACACCGAATCAGCCCCAGCATTTT.